One sample yielded the 22 T cell receptor beta chains listed below, sequenced in a study of identical twins. TCRdb independently ran MiXCR on the 5' RACE reads; one entry per CDR3 protein. This sample has around 650,000 distinct CDR3 sequences; roughly 7.2% occur once, and the top ten carry about 1.6%. These sequences were also reported in another study, on yellow fever vaccine responses in identical twins.

Sequenced: PBMCs. These receptors were taken from a woman younger than 30 in good health.

V and J are TRBV5-6 and TRBJ1-5; 7 bases agree with TRBD1. V lost 5 bases to trimming and J lost 0 bases; unmatched junction nucleotides: 2. Germline CDR1 is SGHDT and CDR2 is YYEEEE. The CDR3 is 14 residues long. This CDR3 reads CASRYRGSNQPQHF. The CDR3 nucleotides read TGTGCCAGCAGGTACAGGGGTAGCAATCAGCCCCAGCATTTT.

There are a few counts of this clonotype. This chain links TRBV6-5 with TRBJ1-1; D not resolved. Germline CDR1 MNHEY, CDR2 SVGAGI. Trimming removed 0 bases from V and 2 bases from J, with 10 bases in between. The CDR3 spans 15 residues. The CDR3 loop is CASSYSGQINTEAFF. The CDR3 DNA sequence: TGTGCCAGCAGTTACTCAGGGCAAATAAACACTGAAGCTTTCTTT.

In its sample, this clonotype was seen many times. Since a much larger clone is just one base distant, this may be a read error. This chain joins TRBV25-1 and TRBJ1-1; D is perhaps TRBD1 (5 bases). V gave up 6 bases and J gave up 3 bases, with 8 bases separating them. CDR3 length equals 12 residues. The germline CDR1 and CDR2 sequences are MGHDK and SYGVNS. CDR3 amino acids: CASRLGDTEAFF. The DNA of the CDR3 is TGTGCCAGCAGGTTAGGGGACACTGAAGCTTTCTTT.

This clonotype was found a few times. The V call is TRBV4-2, the J call TRBJ2-7; 13 positions match TRBD2. The CDR3 has 17 amino acids. J was trimmed by 4 bases and V by 3 bases; bases with no gene match: 9. Germline CDR1 reads LGHNA; CDR2 reads YNFKEQ. The CDR3 loop reads CASSQILAGGPRYEQYV. In DNA form, the CDR3 reads TGTGCCAGCAGCCAGATACTAGCGGGGGGGCCACGGTACGAGCAGTACGTC.

The chain has TRBV18 and TRBJ2-3; TRBD1 agrees at 9 bases. The germline V gene has CDR1 KGHSH and CDR2 LQKENI. V lost 3 bases to trimming and J lost 3 bases; unmatched junction nucleotides: 7. CDR3 length equals 16 residues. CDR3 in DNA: TGTGCCAGCTCACCCCTCACAGGGGGCGGTACAGATACGCAGTATTTT. It yields the protein CASSPLTGGGTDTQYF.

Only a few counts were recorded for this clonotype. The chain has TRBV11-2 and TRBJ1-1; D is unclear. The V gene's germline CDR1 is SGHAT and CDR2 FQNNGV. Trimming took off 5 bases at V and 1 base at J, with 8 bases between the two ends. The CDR3 extends over 13 amino acids. CDR3 DNA sequence: TGTGCCAGCAGCATCATAGAGAACACTGAAGCTTTCTTT. This sequence encodes CASSIIENTEAFF.

There are a few counts of this clonotype. V and J are TRBV10-3 and TRBJ1-6; maybe TRBD1 (6 bases). The CDR3 extends over 15 amino acids. In germline, CDR1 is ENHRY, CDR2 SYGVKD. Trimming stripped 3 bases from V and 4 bases from J, with 10 bases between. CDR3 in DNA: TGTGCCATCAGTGAAGGACAGAGATATAATTCACCCCTCCACTTT. Its translation is CAISEGQRYNSPLHF.

This clonotype was counted at least ten times. V usage is TRBV7-9 and J usage is TRBJ2-4; D might be TRBD1 (6 bases). V dropped 9 bases and J dropped 5 bases, with 14 bases sitting between them. The CDR3 contains 13 residues. CDR1 is SEHNR, CDR2 FQNEAQ, per germline (reference sequence). The CDR3 bases are TGTGCCAGTGAACAGGGTCCAGAAAACATTCAGTACTTC. Protein sequence: CASEQGPENIQYF.

The chain joins TRBV29-1 to TRBJ1-1, with 10 positions matching TRBD1. The V gene's germline CDR1 is SQVTM and CDR2 ANQGSEA. The CDR3 totals 18 residues. Trimming removed 5 bases from V and 1 base from J; junction bases left unmatched: 16. The CDR3 DNA sequence: TGCAGCGTTATTGGGCCCAGACAGGGGGCTAGGGCGAACACTGAAGCTTTCTTT. Its protein is CSVIGPRQGARANTEAFF.

This clonotype was seen a handful of times. The J gene is TRBJ1-6, the V gene TRBV6-1, with D unclear. Germline loops: CDR1 MNHNS, CDR2 SASEGT. V lost 1 base and J lost 4, with 8 bases in between. The CDR3 covers 15 residues. The CDR3: CASSEVYFYNSPLHF. The CDR3 DNA reads as TGTGCCAGCAGTGAAGTGTACTTTTATAATTCACCCCTCCACTTT.

In its sample, this clonotype was seen many times. This chain uses TRBV27 with TRBJ2-3, with TRBD2 matching over 9 bases. The junction had 5 bases not matched to a gene; V was cut back by 3 bases and J by 1 base. CDR3 length: 16 amino acids. CDR1 MNHEY and CDR2 SMNVEV come from the germline V gene (reference sequence). The CDR3 nucleotides are TGTGCCAGCAGTTTCTCTAGCGGGAAGGGCACAGATACGCAGTATTTT. Amino acids: CASSFSSGKGTDTQYF.

This clonotype turned up a few times. The chain recombines TRBV10-3 with TRBJ1-3; tentatively, D is TRBD1 (5 bases). CDR3 length: 14 amino acids. Per germline, CDR1 ENHRY and CDR2 SYGVKD. V lost 6 bases and J 0 bases, leaving 9 bases between the germline ends. As DNA, the CDR3 is TGTGCCATCAGACCAGACAGCTCTGGAAACACCATATATTTT. It encodes CAIRPDSSGNTIYF.

This clonotype was picked up a small number of times. V gene TRBV24-1 combines with J gene TRBJ2-2; weak D call: TRBD1 (6 bases). Germline lookup yields CDR1 KGHDR and CDR2 SFDVKD. This CDR3 is 15 amino acids long. Between the trimmed V and J ends, which lost 2 bases and 6 bases, there was a span of 12 bases. CDR3 coding DNA: TGTGCCACCAGTGATTCAACAGGGTCCCCCGGGGAGCTGTTTTTT. Translated, it gives CATSDSTGSPGELFF.

Only a few counts were recorded for this clonotype. The rearrangement links TRBV15 to TRBJ1-5; D gene uncertain. The V gene lost 4 bases and the J gene lost 0 bases, with 10 bases spanning the gap. Germline V gene sequence: CDR1 LNHNV, CDR2 YYDKDF (reference sequence). The length of the CDR3 is 15 residues. The CDR3 DNA follows: TGTGCCACCAGCATCAGCACAAATAGCAATCAGCCCCAGCATTTT. This gives the protein CATSISTNSNQPQHF.

This clonotype occurred a few times. This sequence joins TRBV25-1 and TRBJ2-5; 14 bases match TRBD2. Germline lookup yields CDR1 MGHDK and CDR2 SYGVNS. The J segment lost 5 bases and the V segment lost 6 bases, leaving 2 bases of the junction unmatched. The CDR3 contains 14 residues. The CDR3 coding sequence is TGTGCCAGCAGGAGGACTAGCGGGAGGGAGACCCAGTACTTC. This encodes CASRRTSGRETQYF.

The rearrangement links TRBV20-1 to TRBJ2-1; maybe TRBD2 (6 bases). The CDR3 length is 15 residues. The germline CDR1 and CDR2 sequences are DFQATT and SNEGSKA (reference sequence). Trimming took 4 bases from V and 0 from J, leaving 13 bases between them. The chain's CDR3 is CSAIFSGSSYNEQFF. For the CDR3, the DNA is TGCAGTGCTATTTTTAGCGGTAGCTCCTACAATGAGCAGTTCTTC.

The chain employs TRBV20-1 and TRBJ2-2; D perhaps matches TRBD2 (6 bases). The CDR3 is made up of 17 amino acids. Germline CDR1 and CDR2: DFQATT and SNEGSKA (reference sequence). With 0 bases removed from V and 7 bases from J, the gap between germline ends came to 21 bases. As DNA, the CDR3 is TGCAGTGCTAGAGACCGAGGACGCGGGGATGCTAACGGGGAGCTGTTTTTT. Translation: CSARDRGRGDANGELFF.

Many counts were recorded for this clonotype. This sequence joins TRBV24-1 and TRBJ2-1, with 10 bases lining up with TRBD1. Germline loops: CDR1 KGHDR, CDR2 SFDVKD. Trimming at V came to 0 bases and at J to 6 bases, leaving 4 bases not matched to a gene. There are 16 residues in the CDR3. In DNA, the CDR3 is TGTGCCACCAGTGATTTGCAGGGACAGGGGCGCAATGAGCAGTTCTTC. As protein: CATSDLQGQGRNEQFF.

This clonotype has a handful of counts. The gene calls are TRBV20-1 and TRBJ2-7, with D possibly TRBD2 on 6 matching bases. Germline-derived CDR1 and CDR2 are DFQATT and SNEGSKA (reference sequence). The CDR3 is 14 residues long. The V gene lost 0 bases and the J gene lost 3 bases, with 12 bases spanning the gap. This chain's CDR3 is CSARDRDSSYEQYF. CDR3 DNA: TGCAGTGCTAGAGATCGGGACTCCAGCTACGAGCAGTACTTC.

This clonotype occurred a few times. The chain uses TRBV29-1 and TRBJ2-1; 12 nucleotides match TRBD2. The CDR3 loop spans 16 amino acids. CDR1 and CDR2 (germline): SQVTM, ANQGSEA. With V trimmed by 4 bases and J by 4 bases, 8 bases remained unmatched. The CDR3 coding sequence is TGCAGCGTTGTCCAAAAAGGGACTAGCGGGTACAATGAGCAGTTCTTC. As protein: CSVVQKGTSGYNEQFF.

This clonotype was observed many times. J is TRBJ1-1 and V is TRBV12-3 or TRBV12-4, with D possibly being TRBD1 (5 bases). Trimming left V 3 bases short and J 7 bases short, with 15 bases between. The CDR3 spans 14 residues. The CDR3 spells CASSLTAGSLEAFF. The CDR3 bases are TGTGCCAGCAGTTTGACAGCCGGATCCCTTGAAGCTTTCTTT.

V and J are TRBV24-1 and TRBJ2-2, with D perhaps TRBD2 (5 bases). The CDR3 covers 15 residues. The V and J ends lost 1 base and 7 bases respectively, with 12 bases between them. CDR1 is KGHDR and CDR2 is SFDVKD in the germline V gene. The CDR3 here is CATSDFAGLDGELFF. In nucleotides, the CDR3 is TGTGCCACCAGTGATTTTGCCGGACTGGACGGGGAGCTGTTTTTT.